This T cell receptor (beta chain) stems from a study of shared clonotypes between healthy human individuals. The CDR3 has 14 residues. V shed 4 bases and J 2 bases; nucleotides not matched to a gene: 2. In germline, CDR1 is MDHEN, CDR2 SYDVKM. In its sample, this clone was seen a few times. Its cognate antigen is unknown. Different DNA sequences within this sample yield the same CDR3. Using ten immunoSEQ deep assay plates, investigators sequenced unsorted PBMC DNA. Methods used by the authors: Junction-only sequences produced by ImmunoSEQ had no quality scores, so filtering differed. Sequenced by immunoSEQ multiplex PCR; TCRdb stores in-frame clones only, minus some. D and trimming were read from the DNA, whereas the V and J calls and clone size are those reported in that table. The sample records about 490,000 clones, about three quarters being singletons. General study points: Investigators expected sequencing depth to affect clonotype sharing among donors. Only blood was sampled, and tissue TCR repertoires likely differ from blood ones.

The sequence derives from a woman between 35 and 50 years old in good health. Some clones in this sample may be carry-over from other donors' samples. Specimen: PBMCs. The V call is TRBV28, the J call TRBJ1-1, with 9 bases lining up with TRBD1. The CDR3 sequence is CASSSGQGNTEAFF. The CDR3 nucleotides read TGTGCCAGCAGTTCGGGACAGGGAAACACTGAAGCTTTCTTT.